Here is one T cell receptor (beta chain) with its context. Sequencing used immunoSEQ multiplex PCR; TCRdb keeps in-frame clones, though not all of them. The sample lists around 250,000 clones, about 89% occurring once. The data stem from a study of blood T cell repertoires in COVID-19. Study background: Acute and convalescent COVID-19 specimens originated in the United States, Italy and Spain.

All enrollees were roughly 18 to 100 years old and from approximately 25 US areas. Looked up from germline, CDR1 is SQVTM and CDR2 is ANQGSEA. Trimming shortened V by 7 bases and J by 0 bases, and 10 bases separated the two germline ends. This CDR3 has 14 residues. Material: PBMCs or T cells enriched from blood (not recorded which). This sequence was found in a human donor in a cohort exposed to, infected with or recovered from COVID-19 (not recorded which). The donor label of this sample is uncertain. This sequence joins TRBV29-1 and TRBJ1-6; maybe TRBD1 (5 bases). The DNA of the CDR3 is TGCAGCGGCGGGGGGAGCTCCTATAATTCACCCCTCCACTTT. Its translation: CSGGGSSYNSPLHF.